Here is one T cell receptor beta chain with its context. Its specific antigen is unknown. One base away there is no much larger clone; base qualities are not given. From a lookup of the germline V gene, CDR1 and CDR2 are SGHRS and YFSETQ. The trim is 4 bases for V and 3 bases for J, with a gap of 11 bases between the germline ends. The CDR3 sequence holds 13 residues, the cysteine and phenylalanine included. The CDR3 DNA has 39 bases and is translated from base 1. Donors were healthy HIV-negative adults with no recently reported acute infections or vaccinations. Every donor was a Caucasian adult residing in Nashville, Tennessee, USA. Magnetic negative selection was used to enrich CD4+ T cells, after which naive cells were positively selected on CD45RA and the negative fraction became the memory subset. After blood collection by leukapheresis, PBMCs were isolated using Ficoll-Histopaque density gradient centrifugation and then cryopreserved in the vapor phase of liquid nitrogen. Purity and quantity of every magnetically sorted T cell population were checked by analytical flow cytometry. Each sorted fraction had its genomic DNA isolated and then quantified by UV absorbance on a Nanodrop 2000c.

Using the deep immunoSEQ assay, TCR CDR3 regions were amplified from genomic DNA by multiplex PCR. Extracted genomic DNA from each cell subset was distributed evenly across all wells of several immunoSEQ 96-well plates, and each plate was treated as a replicate. For sorted subsets, approximately 210 ng of genomic DNA, equivalent to about 30,000 T cell genomes, went into each replicate PCR. Purified libraries were quantified with a Qubit 3.0 fluorometer, sized on a Bioanalyzer 2100, and re-quantified with the KAPA Library Quantification kit. A separate single-read 150-cycle Illumina NextSeq 550 flow cell was used to sequence each immunoSEQ 96-well plate. For the original study's pipeline: The immunoSEQ output contained only junctional sequences without quality scores, so filtering could not match that applied to full-length reads. To assign V/J genes and CDR3, sequences were annotated against IMGT germline references using PyIR, a Python wrapper for IgBLAST v1.9. Reads with weak V/J assignments (E-value above 1e-6), missing CDR3, stop codons, out-of-frame junctions, or ambiguous translated residues were removed. A V3J clonotype was defined by an identical inferred V gene, J gene, and CDR3 amino acid sequence. The percentage overlap between two repertoires was calculated by dividing the number of shared unique clonotypes by the size of the smaller repertoire. Three approaches were used to assess repertoire richness: RTK rarefaction, the Chao1 estimator, and Recon v2.1 estimates of unobserved clonotypes. Generation probabilities were computed with OLGA for all TCRbeta clonotypes obtained by the gDNA method from a handful of donors. TCRdb holds this immuneACCESS table with in-frame rearrangements only. Some clones are missing; in checked studies, unresolved V genes explain under half, and the rest has no known cause. D and trimming come from the DNA, and the V and J calls and clone size come from that table. This sample is represented by 2 million to 3 million clones; roughly 93% of them were singletons. The ten largest clonotypes hold approximately 0.36% of the sample.

These data are taken from a study of shared clonotypes between healthy human individuals (dated by TCRdb to between 2020 and 2021). Regarding the study in general: A few men and a couple of women, aged 18 to 49 years, made up the cohort. Leukapheresis yielded between about 0.8 and 8.9 billion PBMCs per donor. Per donor, three plates each were used for CD4 naive and CD4 memory, two for CD8 naive, and one for CD8 memory. Libraries were prepared and TCR repertoires were sequenced by different laboratories using diverse techniques, in order to increase sequencing depth and limit assay-specific biases. To estimate repertoire size and how much clonotype sharing occurs between individuals, the study deeply sequenced the blood TCR repertoires of several healthy adults. The study at large found these results: Compared with non-shared clonotypes, clonotypes shared by all four sorted-subset donors had higher generation probabilities. Sharing across a few donors was observed for around 5% of naive CD4, less than 4% of naive CD8, 2.3% of memory CD4, and about 0.38% of memory CD8 clonotypes. Incomplete sequencing was indicated by rarefaction of sorted-subset datasets, despite the large sequencing depth. Pairwise subsampling led to the expectation that sequencing depth would affect the degree of clonotype sharing among donors. Estimated clonotype richness was generally larger for naive than for memory subsets. Because the study included only a small number of donors, the genetic and exposure-history diversity represented was limited. Sampling was restricted to blood, and TCR repertoires in tissues likely differ from the TCR repertoires found in blood.

Sequenced: naive CD4+ T cells from PBMCs. The cell subset or site label corresponds to: CD45RA+ positively selected. The receptor's source is a man younger than 35 in good health. Some clones in this sample may be carry-over from other donors' samples. The V gene is TRBV5-1 and the J gene is TRBJ2-7; TRBD2 is a weak D gene call, 5 bases matching. This receptor has the CDR3 CASSEGSYYEQYF. The sequence in DNA is TGCGCCAGCAGCGAAGGGAGCTACTACGAGCAGTACTTC.